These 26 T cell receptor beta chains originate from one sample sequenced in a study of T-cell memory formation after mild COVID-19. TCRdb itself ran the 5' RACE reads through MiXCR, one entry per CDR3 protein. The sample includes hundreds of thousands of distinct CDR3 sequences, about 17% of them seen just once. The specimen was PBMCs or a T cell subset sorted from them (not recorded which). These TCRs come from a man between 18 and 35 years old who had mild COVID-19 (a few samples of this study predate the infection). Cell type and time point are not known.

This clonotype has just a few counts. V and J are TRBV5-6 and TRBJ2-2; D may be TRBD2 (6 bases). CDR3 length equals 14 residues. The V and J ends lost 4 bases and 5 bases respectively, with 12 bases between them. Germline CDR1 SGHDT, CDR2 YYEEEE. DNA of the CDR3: TGTGCCAGCAGCAGGGTGGGGAGGACCGGGGAGCTGTTTTTT. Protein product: CASSRVGRTGELFF.

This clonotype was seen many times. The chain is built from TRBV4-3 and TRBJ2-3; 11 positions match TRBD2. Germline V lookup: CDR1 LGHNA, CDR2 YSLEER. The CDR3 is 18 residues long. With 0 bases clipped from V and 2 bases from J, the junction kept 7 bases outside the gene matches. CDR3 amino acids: CASSQDILAGGYTDTQYF. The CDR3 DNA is TGCGCCAGCAGCCAAGATATCCTAGCGGGGGGATACACAGATACGCAGTATTTT.

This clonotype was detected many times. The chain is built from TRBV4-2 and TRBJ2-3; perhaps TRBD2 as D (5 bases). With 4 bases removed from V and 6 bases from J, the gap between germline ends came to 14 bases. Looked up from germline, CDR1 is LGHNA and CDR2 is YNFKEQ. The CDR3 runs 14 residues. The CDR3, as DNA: TGTGCCAGCAGCCCCCGGCCGGGGTTCGATACGCAGTATTTT. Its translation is CASSPRPGFDTQYF.

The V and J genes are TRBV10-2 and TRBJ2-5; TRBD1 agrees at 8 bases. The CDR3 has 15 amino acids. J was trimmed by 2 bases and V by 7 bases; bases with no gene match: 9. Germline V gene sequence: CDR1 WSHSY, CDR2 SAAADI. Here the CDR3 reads CASTSDRVGQETQYF. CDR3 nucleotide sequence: TGCGCCAGCACTTCGGACAGGGTAGGGCAAGAGACCCAGTACTTC.

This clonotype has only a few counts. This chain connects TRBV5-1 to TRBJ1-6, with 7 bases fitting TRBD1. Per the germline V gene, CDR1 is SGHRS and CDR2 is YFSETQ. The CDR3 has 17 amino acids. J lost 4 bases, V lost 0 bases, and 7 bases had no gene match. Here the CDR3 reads CASSLAAPGGYNSPLHF. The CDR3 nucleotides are TGCGCCAGCAGCTTGGCGGCACCAGGGGGTTATAATTCACCCCTCCACTTT.

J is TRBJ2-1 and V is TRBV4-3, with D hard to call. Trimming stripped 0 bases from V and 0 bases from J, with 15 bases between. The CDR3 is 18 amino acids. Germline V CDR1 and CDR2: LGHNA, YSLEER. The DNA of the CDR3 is TGCGCCAGCAGCCAAGACGATGTTGCGACAAGCTCCTACAATGAGCAGTTCTTC. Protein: CASSQDDVATSSYNEQFF.

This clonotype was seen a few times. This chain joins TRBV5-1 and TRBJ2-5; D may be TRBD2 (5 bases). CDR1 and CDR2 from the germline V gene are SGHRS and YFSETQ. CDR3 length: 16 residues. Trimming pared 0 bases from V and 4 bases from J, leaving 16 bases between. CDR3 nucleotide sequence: TGCGCCAGCAGCTTGGAACTAGACTGGGCCGCAGAGACCCAGTACTTC. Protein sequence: CASSLELDWAAETQYF.

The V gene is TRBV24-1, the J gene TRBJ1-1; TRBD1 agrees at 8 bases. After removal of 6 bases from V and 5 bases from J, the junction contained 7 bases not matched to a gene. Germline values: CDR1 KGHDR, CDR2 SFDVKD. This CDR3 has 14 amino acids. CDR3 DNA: TGTGCCACCAGTCAAACAGGGGGTGAGACTGAAGCTTTCTTT. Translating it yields CATSQTGGETEAFF.

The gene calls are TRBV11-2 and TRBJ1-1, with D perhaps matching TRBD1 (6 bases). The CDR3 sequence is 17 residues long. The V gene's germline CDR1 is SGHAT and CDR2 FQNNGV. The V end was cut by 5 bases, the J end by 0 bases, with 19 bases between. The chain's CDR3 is CASSPGIGGLMNTEAFF. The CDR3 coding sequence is TGTGCCAGCAGCCCCGGCATCGGGGGCCTGATGAACACTGAAGCTTTCTTT.

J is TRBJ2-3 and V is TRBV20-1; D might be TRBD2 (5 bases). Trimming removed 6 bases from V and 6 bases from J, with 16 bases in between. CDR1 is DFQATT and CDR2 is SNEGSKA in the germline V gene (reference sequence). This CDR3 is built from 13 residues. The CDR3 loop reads CSAWTEGTDTQYF. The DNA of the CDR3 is TGCAGTGCCTGGACTGAGGGAACGGATACGCAGTATTTT.

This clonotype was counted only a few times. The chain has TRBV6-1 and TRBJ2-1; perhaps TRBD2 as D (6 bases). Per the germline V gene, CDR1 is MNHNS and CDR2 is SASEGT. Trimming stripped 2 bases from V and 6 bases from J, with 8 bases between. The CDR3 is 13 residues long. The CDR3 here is CASSERTTNEQFF. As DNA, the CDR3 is TGTGCCAGCAGTGAAAGGACTACCAATGAGCAGTTCTTC.

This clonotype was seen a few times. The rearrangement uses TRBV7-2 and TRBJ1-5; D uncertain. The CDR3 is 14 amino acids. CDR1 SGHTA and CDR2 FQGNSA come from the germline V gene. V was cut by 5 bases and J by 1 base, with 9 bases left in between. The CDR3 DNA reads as TGTGCCAGCAGCGTATATCGGAGCAATCAGCCCCAGCATTTT. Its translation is CASSVYRSNQPQHF.

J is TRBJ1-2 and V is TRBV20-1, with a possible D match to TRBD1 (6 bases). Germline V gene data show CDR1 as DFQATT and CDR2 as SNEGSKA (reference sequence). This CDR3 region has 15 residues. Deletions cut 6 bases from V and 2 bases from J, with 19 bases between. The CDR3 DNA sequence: TGCAGTGCCGCTCCCCCTGGGACAATCAACTATGGCTACACCTTC. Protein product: CSAAPPGTINYGYTF.

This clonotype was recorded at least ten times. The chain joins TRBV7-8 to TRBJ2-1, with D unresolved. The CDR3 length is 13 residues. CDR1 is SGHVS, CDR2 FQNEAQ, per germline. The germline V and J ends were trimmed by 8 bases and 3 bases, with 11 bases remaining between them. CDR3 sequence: CASRDGFYNEQFF. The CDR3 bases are TGTGCCAGCCGAGACGGGTTCTACAATGAGCAGTTCTTC.

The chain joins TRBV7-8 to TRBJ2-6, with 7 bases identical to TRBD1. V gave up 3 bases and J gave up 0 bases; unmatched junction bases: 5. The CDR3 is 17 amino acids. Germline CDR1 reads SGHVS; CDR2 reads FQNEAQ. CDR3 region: CASSFGQANSGANVLTF. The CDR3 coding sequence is TGTGCCAGCAGCTTCGGACAGGCGAACTCTGGGGCCAACGTCCTGACTTTC.

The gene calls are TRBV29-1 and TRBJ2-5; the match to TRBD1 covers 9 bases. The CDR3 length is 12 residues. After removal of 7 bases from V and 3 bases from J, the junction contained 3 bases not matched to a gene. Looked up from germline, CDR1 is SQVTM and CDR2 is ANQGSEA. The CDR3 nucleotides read TGCAGCGGTAGACAGGGGGAAGAGACCCAGTACTTC. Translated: CSGRQGEETQYF.

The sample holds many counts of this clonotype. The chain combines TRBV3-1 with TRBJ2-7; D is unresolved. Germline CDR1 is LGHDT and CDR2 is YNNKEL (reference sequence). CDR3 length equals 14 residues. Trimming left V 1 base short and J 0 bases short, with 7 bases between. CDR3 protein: CASSQVPASYEQYF. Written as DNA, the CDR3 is TGTGCCAGCAGCCAAGTTCCGGCCTCCTACGAGCAGTACTTC.

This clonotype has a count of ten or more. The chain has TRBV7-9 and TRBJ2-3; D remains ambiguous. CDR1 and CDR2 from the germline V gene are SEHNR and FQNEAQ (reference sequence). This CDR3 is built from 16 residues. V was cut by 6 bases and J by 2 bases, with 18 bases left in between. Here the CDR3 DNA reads TGTGCCAGCAGTTGGTTCCGACGGCGATTCACAGATACGCAGTATTTT. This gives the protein CASSWFRRRFTDTQYF.

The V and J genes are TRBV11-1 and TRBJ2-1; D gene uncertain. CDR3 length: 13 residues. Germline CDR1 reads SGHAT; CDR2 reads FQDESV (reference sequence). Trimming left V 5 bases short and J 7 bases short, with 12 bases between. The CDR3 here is CASSPQSGNEQFF. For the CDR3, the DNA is TGTGCCAGCAGCCCCCAGTCCGGTAATGAGCAGTTCTTC.

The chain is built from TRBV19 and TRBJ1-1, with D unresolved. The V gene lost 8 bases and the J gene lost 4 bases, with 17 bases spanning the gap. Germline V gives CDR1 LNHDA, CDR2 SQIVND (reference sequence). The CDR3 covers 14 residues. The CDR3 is CASPFRWGTTEAFF. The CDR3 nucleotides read TGTGCCAGTCCCTTCCGCTGGGGAACCACTGAAGCTTTCTTT.

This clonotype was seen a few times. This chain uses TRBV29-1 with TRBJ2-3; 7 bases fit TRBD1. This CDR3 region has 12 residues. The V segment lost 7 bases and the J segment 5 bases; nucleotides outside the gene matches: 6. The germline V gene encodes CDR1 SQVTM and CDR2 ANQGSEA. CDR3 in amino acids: CSATTGRDTQYF. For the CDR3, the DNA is TGCAGCGCAACGACAGGGAGAGATACGCAGTATTTT.

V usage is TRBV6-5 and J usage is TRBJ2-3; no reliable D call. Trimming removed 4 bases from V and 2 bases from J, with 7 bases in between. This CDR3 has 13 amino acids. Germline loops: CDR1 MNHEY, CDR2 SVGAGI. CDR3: CASSWLPTDTQYF. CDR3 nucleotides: TGTGCCAGCAGTTGGCTGCCCACAGATACGCAGTATTTT.

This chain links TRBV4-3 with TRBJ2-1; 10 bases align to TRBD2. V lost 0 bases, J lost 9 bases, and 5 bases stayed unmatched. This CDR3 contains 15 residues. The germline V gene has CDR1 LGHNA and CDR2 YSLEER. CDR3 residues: CASSQDASGGGEQFF. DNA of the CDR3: TGCGCCAGCAGCCAAGATGCCAGCGGGGGGGGTGAGCAGTTCTTC.

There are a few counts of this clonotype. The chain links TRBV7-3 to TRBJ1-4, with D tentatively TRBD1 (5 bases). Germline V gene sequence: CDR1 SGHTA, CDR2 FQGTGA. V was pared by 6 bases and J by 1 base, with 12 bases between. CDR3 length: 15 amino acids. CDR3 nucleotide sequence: TGTGCCAGCAGTCCGACTGGGGGAACTAATGAAAAACTGTTTTTT. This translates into CASSPTGGTNEKLFF.

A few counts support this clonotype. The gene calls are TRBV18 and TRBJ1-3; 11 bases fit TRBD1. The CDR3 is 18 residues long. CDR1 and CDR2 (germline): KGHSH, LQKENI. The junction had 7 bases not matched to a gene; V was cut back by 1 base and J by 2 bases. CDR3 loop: CASSPRAPGQGAGNTIYF. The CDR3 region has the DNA TGTGCCAGCTCACCACGGGCGCCGGGACAGGGGGCTGGAAACACCATATATTTT.

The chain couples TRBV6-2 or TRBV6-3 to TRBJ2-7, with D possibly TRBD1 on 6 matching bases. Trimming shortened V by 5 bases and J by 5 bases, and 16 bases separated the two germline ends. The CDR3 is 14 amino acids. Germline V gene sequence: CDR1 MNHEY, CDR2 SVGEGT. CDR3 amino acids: CASSRDRTVHEQYV. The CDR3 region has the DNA TGTGCCAGCAGTAGGGACCGGACAGTCCACGAGCAGTACGTC.